These 31 T cell receptor beta chains were sequenced from one sample in a study of beta chain features in type 1 diabetes. Study observations and caveats: In every one of the four CD4+ subsets, TCRB CDR3s were moderately but significantly shorter in Type 1 diabetes patients.

As every portion of the isolated RNA was reverse transcribed, the sequencing read expressed TCRB transcripts. The repertoire was sequenced with immunoSEQ multiplex PCR; TCRdb's copy has only in-frame clones and lacks some. The sample has fewer than 450,000 clones; roughly 14% are singletons. For these receptors, no antigen is known. Source material: naive CD4+ T cells from blood. The receptors shown here come from a woman between 18 and 29 years old with type 1 diabetes.

CDR3 DNA: TGTGCCAGCAGGCGGACCGGGGGGGGCACCGGGGAGCTGTTTTTT. Protein product: CASRRTGGGTGELFF. The chain joins TRBV27 to TRBJ2-2, with 8 bases aligning to TRBD2. V shed 6 bases and J 4 bases; nucleotides not matched to a gene: 7. The germline CDR1 and CDR2 sequences are MNHEY and SMNVEV (reference sequence). The CDR3 loop spans 15 amino acids.

This chain links TRBV28 with TRBJ2-1; 15 nucleotides align to TRBD2. Looked up from germline, CDR1 is MDHEN and CDR2 is SYDVKM. V trimming: 8 bases; J trimming: 9 bases; junction bases outside the gene matches: 8. The CDR3 has 15 residues. For the CDR3, the DNA is TGTGCCAGCTTTTGGACTAGCGGGAGGGTAGGTGAGCAGTTCTTC. As protein: CASFWTSGRVGEQFF. Complete variable domain (other parts from reference TRBV28 and TRBJ2-1): DVKVTQSSRYLVKRTGEKVFLECVQDMDHENMFWYRQDPGLGLRLIYFSYDVKMKEKGDIPEGYSVSREKKERFSLILESASTNQTSMYLCASFWTSGRVGEQFFGPGTRLTVL.

The chain employs TRBV7-2 and TRBJ2-1; 8 positions match TRBD1. The CDR3 has 12 amino acids. Losses at the gene ends were 7 bases for V and 9 bases for J; bases not matched to a gene: 5. In germline, CDR1 is SGHTA, CDR2 FQGNSA. CDR3 DNA sequence: TGTGCCAGCACCAGGGGGCTCAGTGAGCAGTTCTTC. Amino acid sequence: CASTRGLSEQFF.

This clone was detected only a few times. The V call is TRBV5-1, the J call TRBJ1-1; TRBD1 matches at 7 bases. The CDR3 sequence is 15 residues long. The germline V gene encodes CDR1 SGHRS and CDR2 YFSETQ. Trimming cost V 3 bases and J 0 bases; bases outside gene matches: 5. The CDR3 is CASSWDSRMNTEAFF. CDR3 DNA: TGCGCCAGCAGCTGGGACAGCCGTATGAACACTGAAGCTTTCTTT. The variable domain in full, with the rest retrieved from reference TRBV5-1 and TRBJ1-1, is KAGVTQTPRYLIKTRGQQVTLSCSPISGHRSVSWYQQTPGQGLQFLFEYFSETQRNKGNFPGRFSGRQFSNSRSEMNVSTLELGDSALYLCASSWDSRMNTEAFFGQGTRLTVV.

The chain uses TRBV7-9 and TRBJ2-7; D unclear. This CDR3 has 14 residues. Germline V gene lookup returns CDR1 SEHNR and CDR2 FQNEAQ (reference sequence). V lost 2 bases, J lost 1 base, and 9 bases lay in between. The CDR3 protein is CASSLYVNSYEQYF. CDR3 bases: TGTGCCAGCAGCTTATATGTTAATTCCTACGAGCAGTACTTC.

The chain recombines TRBV4-1 with TRBJ2-3; possibly TRBD2 for D (6 bases). The CDR3 runs 15 residues. CDR1 MGHRA and CDR2 YSYEKL come from the germline V gene. V was cut by 2 bases and J by 4 bases, with 13 bases left in between. CDR3 DNA: TGCGCCAGCAGCCAAACGGGACTTCCCCCAGATACGCAGTATTTT. It specifies CASSQTGLPPDTQYF.

J is TRBJ2-1 and V is TRBV11-2; no firm D call. Trimming cost V 5 bases and J 9 bases, with 11 bases left between them. Germline CDR1 is SGHAT and CDR2 is FQNNGV. The CDR3 is 12 residues long. The CDR3 DNA sequence: TGTGCCAGCAGCCAAAATAGTGGTGAGCAGTTCTTC. Amino acid sequence: CASSQNSGEQFF.

The genes are TRBV5-1 and TRBJ2-2; TRBD2 matches 10 bases. This CDR3 spans 17 amino acids. Germline CDR1 SGHRS, CDR2 YFSETQ. With V trimmed by 7 bases and J by 3 bases, 12 bases remained unmatched. The CDR3 DNA sequence: TGCGCCAGCCAATCAACAATACTAGCGGGGTACACCGGGGAGCTGTTTTTT. Its translation is CASQSTILAGYTGELFF.

As for this clone: The junction departs from the called germline gene at one end, perhaps through a read error. This chain uses TRBV7-9 with TRBJ1-1; D is undetermined. Germline CDR1 and CDR2: SEHNR and FQNEAQ (reference sequence). This CDR3 region has 13 residues. The DNA of the CDR3 is TGTGCCAGCAGCTTAGCGGGAAGGACTGGAGCTTTCTTT. Amino acids: CASSLAGRTGAFF.

The rearrangement uses TRBV2 and TRBJ2-6, with 10 bases that match TRBD1. Losses at the gene ends were 3 bases for V and 1 base for J; bases not matched to a gene: 6. Germline CDR1 SNHLY, CDR2 FYNNEI. The CDR3 covers 18 residues. CDR3: CASSDLGQGRSGANVLTF. Here the CDR3 DNA reads TGTGCCAGCAGTGATTTGGGACAGGGGAGGTCTGGGGCCAACGTCCTGACTTTC.

CDR3: CASSYPRGGSLYGYTF. CDR3 nucleotide sequence: TGTGCCAGCAGCTATCCCCGAGGGGGCTCGCTCTATGGCTACACCTTC. V usage is TRBV28 and J usage is TRBJ1-2, with TRBD1 matching over 7 bases. CDR1 and CDR2 from the germline V gene are MDHEN and SYDVKM. The length of the CDR3 is 16 residues. J was trimmed by 4 bases and V by 6 bases; bases with no gene match: 14.

About this clone itself: This specimen includes other DNA sequences encoding the same CDR3. The V gene is TRBV18, the J gene TRBJ2-7, with TRBD1 matching 9 bases. V was pared by 3 bases and J by 2 bases, with 5 bases of the junction left unmatched. The germline CDR1 and CDR2 sequences are KGHSH and LQKENI. This CDR3 has 15 residues. CDR3 coding DNA: TGTGCCAGCTCACCTCCGGGACAGGGCACCTACGAGCAGTACTTC. Its protein product is CASSPPGQGTYEQYF.

This clone has more than one count but fewer than ten. V gene TRBV11-2 combines with J gene TRBJ2-7; 7 positions agree with TRBD1. The V gene's germline CDR1 is SGHAT and CDR2 FQNNGV. V lost 5 bases and J lost 3; bases outside the gene matches: 10. This CDR3 spans 15 amino acids. CDR3 nucleotides: TGTGCCAGCAGCCTGGGGACAGCAACCTACTACGAGCAGTACGTC. Encoded protein: CASSLGTATYYEQYV.

This clone has only a few counts. The rearrangement joins TRBV30 to TRBJ1-1; D remains ambiguous. V dropped 1 base and J dropped 1 base, with 7 bases sitting between them. The CDR3 sequence is 13 residues long. Germline lookup yields CDR1 GTSNPN and CDR2 SVGIG (reference sequence). In DNA, the CDR3 is TGTGCCTGGAGTGCGACAACGAACACTGAAGCTTTCTTT. Amino acids: CAWSATTNTEAFF.

The chain joins TRBV6-5 to TRBJ1-2; 7 bases line up with TRBD1. The germline V gene has CDR1 MNHEY and CDR2 SVGAGI. The CDR3 consists of 15 residues. The V segment lost 5 bases and the J segment 5 bases; nucleotides outside the gene matches: 11. CDR3 in DNA: TGTGCCAGCAGTCTGGTCGGGACAGAGGGGTATGGCTACACCTTC. Protein sequence: CASSLVGTEGYGYTF.

This clone was counted between two and nine times. The V gene is TRBV5-4, the J gene TRBJ2-3; 14 bases map to TRBD2. The length of the CDR3 is 16 residues. Germline V gives CDR1 SGHNT, CDR2 YYREEE (reference sequence). The ends lost 2 bases at V and 4 bases at J; junction bases unmatched: 3. The CDR3 nucleotides read TGTGCCAGCAGCTTACGACTAGCGGGAGGGCCAGATACGCAGTATTTT. Protein product: CASSLRLAGGPDTQYF.

The J gene is TRBJ2-7, the V gene TRBV6-5; D uncertain. The CDR3 totals 15 residues. Germline V gene lookup returns CDR1 MNHEY and CDR2 SVGAGI. Trimming pared 2 bases from V and 0 bases from J, leaving 11 bases between. The CDR3 DNA is TGTGCCAGCAGTTACGAAAGTGAGAGCTCCTACGAGCAGTACTTC. Its protein product is CASSYESESSYEQYF.

This clone was seen only a few times. The genes are TRBV25-1 and TRBJ1-2, with TRBD1 as a possible D gene (5 bases). Germline CDR1 and CDR2: MGHDK and SYGVNS. This CDR3 has 11 amino acids. Trimming pared 6 bases from V and 7 bases from J, leaving 9 bases between. The CDR3 sequence is CASRGVGGYTF. In DNA, the CDR3 is TGTGCCAGCAGAGGGGTGGGTGGCTACACCTTC.

V is TRBV9 and J is TRBJ2-1; D unclear. Germline assignment: CDR1 SGDLS and CDR2 YYNGEE. The CDR3 has 16 residues. V was trimmed by 4 bases and J by 5 bases, leaving 19 bases between them. The CDR3 nucleotides are TGTGCCAGCAGCCCACCTCAGCGAATCCGGAACAATGAGCAGTTCTTC. The encoded protein is CASSPPQRIRNNEQFF.

This clone was seen a few times. The chain joins TRBV28 to TRBJ1-2, with D tentatively TRBD1 (6 bases). The V end lost 8 bases, the J end lost 5 bases, and 15 bases lay between the germline ends. CDR3 length equals 13 residues. The germline V gene encodes CDR1 MDHEN and CDR2 SYDVKM. The CDR3, as DNA: TGTGCCAGCGCCGAGGACAGCCTATATGGCTACACCTTC. Its protein is CASAEDSLYGYTF.

The rearrangement links TRBV28 to TRBJ2-5; 7 bases align to TRBD2. Per the germline V gene, CDR1 is MDHEN and CDR2 is SYDVKM. Trimming removed 8 bases from V and 4 bases from J; junction bases left unmatched: 10. This CDR3 has 14 residues. The CDR3 reads CASRPRRETETQYF. In nucleotides, the CDR3 is TGTGCCAGCCGACCTCGGCGGGAGACAGAGACCCAGTACTTC.

Remarks on this clone: Other DNA sequences in this specimen translate into the identical CDR3. The chain links TRBV30 to TRBJ2-1; 9 nucleotides match TRBD1. From germline, CDR1 is GTSNPN and CDR2 SVGIG (reference sequence). V lost 3 bases and J lost 0; bases outside the gene matches: 9. The CDR3 sequence is 17 residues long. The CDR3 sequence: CAWSPKPGQGSYNEQFF. The CDR3 nucleotides read TGTGCCTGGAGCCCTAAACCGGGACAGGGCTCCTACAATGAGCAGTTCTTC.

This clone was counted between two and nine times. J is TRBJ2-7 and V is TRBV5-4, with D possibly being TRBD2 (6 bases). Germline values: CDR1 SGHNT, CDR2 YYREEE (reference sequence). This CDR3 has 13 amino acids. V shed 4 bases and J shed 4 bases, with 12 bases lying between them. In DNA form, the CDR3 reads TGTGCCAGCAGCGCGGGACTGCAATACGAGCAGTACGTC. Translated, it gives CASSAGLQYEQYV.

Only a few counts were recorded for this clone. The chain recombines TRBV18 with TRBJ2-5; a possible D gene is TRBD1 (6 bases). The CDR3 contains 12 residues. The V end was cut by 6 bases, the J end by 2 bases, with 7 bases between. CDR1 and CDR2 (germline): KGHSH, LQKENI. The CDR3 loop is CASSQGQETQYF. For the CDR3, the DNA is TGTGCCAGCTCTCAGGGGCAAGAGACCCAGTACTTC.

This clone was detected only a few times. The rearrangement joins TRBV18 to TRBJ1-1; D is perhaps TRBD1 (5 bases). The length of the CDR3 is 13 residues. CDR1 and CDR2 from the germline V gene are KGHSH and LQKENI. V was clipped by 4 bases and J by 0 bases, with 6 bases between them. The CDR3: CASSQGMNTEAFF. The CDR3 region has the DNA TGTGCCAGCTCACAGGGGATGAACACTGAAGCTTTCTTT. Using reference TRBV18 and TRBJ1-1 for the parts outside the CDR3, the full variable domain is NAGVMQNPRHLVRRRGQEARLRCSPMKGHSHVYWYRQLPEEGLKFMVYLQKENIIDESGMPKERFSAEFPKEGPSILRIQQVVRGDSAAYFCASSQGMNTEAFFGQGTRLTVV.

CDR3 bases: TGTGCCAGTAGTATTAGGACTAGCGGGAGGTTCGGCAATGAGCAGTTCTTC. Its translation is CASSIRTSGRFGNEQFF. The chain employs TRBV19 and TRBJ2-1, with 14 nucleotides matching TRBD2. V trimming: 3 bases; J trimming: 6 bases; junction bases outside the gene matches: 7. The CDR3 extends over 17 amino acids. Germline lookup yields CDR1 LNHDA and CDR2 SQIVND (reference sequence).

This clone appeared a few times. V gene TRBV5-1 combines with J gene TRBJ2-1, with 13 nucleotides matching TRBD2. The V segment lost 7 bases and the J segment 7 bases; nucleotides outside the gene matches: 2. From germline, CDR1 is SGHRS and CDR2 YFSETQ. The CDR3 consists of 13 residues. In nucleotides, the CDR3 is TGCGCCAGCGGACTAGCGGGAGAAAATGAGCAGTTCTTC. This sequence encodes CASGLAGENEQFF.

This clone occurred a few times. V is TRBV30 and J is TRBJ1-5, with TRBD1 as a possible D gene (5 bases). V dropped 6 bases and J dropped 7 bases, with 16 bases sitting between them. The V gene's germline CDR1 is GTSNPN and CDR2 SVGIG (reference sequence). The CDR3 length is 13 residues. This chain's CDR3 is CACGTYPGQPQHF. Here the CDR3 DNA reads TGTGCCTGCGGGACTTATCCAGGGCAGCCCCAGCATTTT.

The rearrangement uses TRBV18 and TRBJ2-1; 11 bases are shared with TRBD2. This CDR3 is built from 15 residues. The junction had 5 bases not matched to a gene; V was cut back by 6 bases and J by 4 bases. CDR1 is KGHSH, CDR2 LQKENI, per germline. In DNA, the CDR3 is TGTGCCAGCTCCCCCGGGACTAGCGGATACAATGAGCAGTTCTTC. Translating gives CASSPGTSGYNEQFF.

The CDR3 region is CASTNGDRAGQYF. Here the CDR3 DNA reads TGCGCCAGCACCAACGGGGACAGGGCGGGACAGTACTTC. V gene TRBV5-1 combines with J gene TRBJ2-7; the match to TRBD1 covers 9 bases. The ends lost 6 bases at V and 10 bases at J; junction bases unmatched: 11. Germline V CDR1 and CDR2: SGHRS, YFSETQ. The CDR3 sequence is 13 residues long. Based on the CDR3 plus reference TRBV5-1 and TRBJ2-7, the full variable domain is KAGVTQTPRYLIKTRGQQVTLSCSPISGHRSVSWYQQTPGQGLQFLFEYFSETQRNKGNFPGRFSGRQFSNSRSEMNVSTLELGDSALYLCASTNGDRAGQYFGPGTRLTVT.

The genes are TRBV6-5 and TRBJ1-5, with D uncertain. The CDR3 totals 14 residues. V was trimmed by 1 base and J by 6 bases, leaving 10 bases between them. CDR1 MNHEY and CDR2 SVGAGI come from the germline V gene. DNA for the CDR3: TGTGCCAGCAGTTACTGGGTCGAGGGTCAGCCCCAGCATTTT. Its protein product is CASSYWVEGQPQHF.